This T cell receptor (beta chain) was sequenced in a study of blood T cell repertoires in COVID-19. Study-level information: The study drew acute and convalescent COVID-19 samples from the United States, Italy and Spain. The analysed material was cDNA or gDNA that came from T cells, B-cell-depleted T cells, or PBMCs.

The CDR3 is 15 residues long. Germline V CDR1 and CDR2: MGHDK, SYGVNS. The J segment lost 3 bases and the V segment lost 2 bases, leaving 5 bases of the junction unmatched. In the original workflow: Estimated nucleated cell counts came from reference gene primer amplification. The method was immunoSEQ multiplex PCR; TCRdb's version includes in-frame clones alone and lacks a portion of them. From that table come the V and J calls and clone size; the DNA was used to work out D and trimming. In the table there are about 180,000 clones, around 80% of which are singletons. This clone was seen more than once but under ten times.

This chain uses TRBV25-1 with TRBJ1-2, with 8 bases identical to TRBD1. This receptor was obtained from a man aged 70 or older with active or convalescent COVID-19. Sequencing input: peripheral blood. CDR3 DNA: TGTGCCAGCAGTGAAACCAACAGGGGGGACTATGGCTACACCTTC. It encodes CASSETNRGDYGYTF.